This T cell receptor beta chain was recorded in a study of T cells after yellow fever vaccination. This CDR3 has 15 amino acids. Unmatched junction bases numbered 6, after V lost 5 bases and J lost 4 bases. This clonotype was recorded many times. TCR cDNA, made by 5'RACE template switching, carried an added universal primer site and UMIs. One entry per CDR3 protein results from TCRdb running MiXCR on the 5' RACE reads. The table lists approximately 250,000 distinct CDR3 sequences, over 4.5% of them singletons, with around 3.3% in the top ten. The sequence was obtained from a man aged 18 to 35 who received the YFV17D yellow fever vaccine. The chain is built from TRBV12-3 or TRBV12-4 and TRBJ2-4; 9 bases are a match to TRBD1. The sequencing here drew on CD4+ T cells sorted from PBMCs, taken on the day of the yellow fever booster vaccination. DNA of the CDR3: TGTGCCAGCAGTCCCCGGGACAGGGTTAAAAACATTCAGTACTTC. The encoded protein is CASSPRDRVKNIQYF.